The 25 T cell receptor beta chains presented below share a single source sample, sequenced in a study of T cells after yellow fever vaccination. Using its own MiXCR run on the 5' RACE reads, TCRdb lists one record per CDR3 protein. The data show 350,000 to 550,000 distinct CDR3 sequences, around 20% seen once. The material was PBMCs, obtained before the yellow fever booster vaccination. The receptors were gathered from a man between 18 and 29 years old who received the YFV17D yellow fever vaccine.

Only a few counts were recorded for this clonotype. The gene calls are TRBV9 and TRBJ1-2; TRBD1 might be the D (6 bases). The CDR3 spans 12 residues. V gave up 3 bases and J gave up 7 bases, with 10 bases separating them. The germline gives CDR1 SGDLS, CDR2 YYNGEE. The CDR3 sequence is CASSDRVGGYTF. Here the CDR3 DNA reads TGTGCCAGCAGCGACAGGGTAGGTGGCTACACCTTC.

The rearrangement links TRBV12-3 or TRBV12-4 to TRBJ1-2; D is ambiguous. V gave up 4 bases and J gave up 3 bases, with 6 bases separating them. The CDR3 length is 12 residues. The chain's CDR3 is CASSSQDYGYTF. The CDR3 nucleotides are TGTGCCAGCAGTTCCCAGGACTATGGCTACACCTTC.

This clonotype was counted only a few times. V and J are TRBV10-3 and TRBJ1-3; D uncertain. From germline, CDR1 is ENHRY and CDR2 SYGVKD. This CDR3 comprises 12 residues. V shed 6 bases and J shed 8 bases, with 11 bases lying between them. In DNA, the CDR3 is TGTGCCATCAGCCCTAACACGGACACCATATATTTT. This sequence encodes CAISPNTDTIYF.

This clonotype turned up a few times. CDR3 DNA sequence: TGTGCCAGCAGCGTCAGAGGTAGCGGGGGGCAAGAGACCCAGTACTTC. The encoded protein is CASSVRGSGGQETQYF. The chain joins TRBV9 to TRBJ2-5; 10 bases map to TRBD2. V lost 2 bases, J lost 2 bases, and 6 bases stayed unmatched. Germline V gene sequence: CDR1 SGDLS, CDR2 YYNGEE. There are 16 residues in the CDR3.

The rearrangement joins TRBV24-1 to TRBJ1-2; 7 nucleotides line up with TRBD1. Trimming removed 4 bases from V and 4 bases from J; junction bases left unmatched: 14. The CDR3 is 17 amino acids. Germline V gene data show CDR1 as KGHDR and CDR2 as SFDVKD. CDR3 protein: CATSDAAGTATSYGYTF. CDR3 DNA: TGTGCCACCAGTGACGCGGCCGGGACAGCGACATCCTATGGCTACACCTTC.

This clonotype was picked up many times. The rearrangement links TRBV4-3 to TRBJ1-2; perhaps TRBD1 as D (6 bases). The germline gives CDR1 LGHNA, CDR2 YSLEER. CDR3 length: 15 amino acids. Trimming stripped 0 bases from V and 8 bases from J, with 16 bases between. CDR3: CASSQDGTHMGGYTF. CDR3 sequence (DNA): TGCGCCAGCAGCCAAGATGGGACACATATGGGCGGCTACACCTTC.

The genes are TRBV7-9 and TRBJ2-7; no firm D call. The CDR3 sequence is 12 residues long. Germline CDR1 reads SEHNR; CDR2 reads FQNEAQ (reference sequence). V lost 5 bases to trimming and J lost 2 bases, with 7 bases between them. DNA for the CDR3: TGTGCCAGCAGCCCGATTACCTACGAGCAGTACTTC. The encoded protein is CASSPITYEQYF.

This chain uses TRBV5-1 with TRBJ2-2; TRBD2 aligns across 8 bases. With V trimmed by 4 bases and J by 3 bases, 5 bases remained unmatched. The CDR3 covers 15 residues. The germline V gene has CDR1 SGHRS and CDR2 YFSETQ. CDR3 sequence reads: CASSGPGGYTGELFF. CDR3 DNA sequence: TGCGCCAGCAGCGGACCGGGGGGGTACACCGGGGAGCTGTTTTTT. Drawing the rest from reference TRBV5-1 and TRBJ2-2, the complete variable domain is KAGVTQTPRYLIKTRGQQVTLSCSPISGHRSVSWYQQTPGQGLQFLFEYFSETQRNKGNFPGRFSGRQFSNSRSEMNVSTLELGDSALYLCASSGPGGYTGELFFGEGSRLTVL.

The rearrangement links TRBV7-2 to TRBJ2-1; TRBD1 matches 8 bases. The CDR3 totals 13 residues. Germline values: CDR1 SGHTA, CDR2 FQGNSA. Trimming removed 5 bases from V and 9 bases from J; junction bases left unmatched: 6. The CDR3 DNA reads TGTGCCAGCAGCGCCGCCAGGGGGCTTGAGCAGTTCTTC. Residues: CASSAARGLEQFF.

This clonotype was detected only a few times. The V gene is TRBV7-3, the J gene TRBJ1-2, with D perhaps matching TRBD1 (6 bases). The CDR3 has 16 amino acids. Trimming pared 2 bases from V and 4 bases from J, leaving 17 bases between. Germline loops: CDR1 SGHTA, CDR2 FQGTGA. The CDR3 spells CASSLGGRGDSYGYTF. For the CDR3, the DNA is TGTGCCAGCAGCTTAGGGGGCAGGGGTGATTCCTATGGCTACACCTTC.

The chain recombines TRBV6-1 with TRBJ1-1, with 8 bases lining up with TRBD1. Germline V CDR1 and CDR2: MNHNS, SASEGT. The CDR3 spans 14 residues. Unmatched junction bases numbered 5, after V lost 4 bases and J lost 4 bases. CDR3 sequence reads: CASSVDRVTTEAFF. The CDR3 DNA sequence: TGTGCCAGCAGTGTGGACAGGGTGACCACTGAAGCTTTCTTT.

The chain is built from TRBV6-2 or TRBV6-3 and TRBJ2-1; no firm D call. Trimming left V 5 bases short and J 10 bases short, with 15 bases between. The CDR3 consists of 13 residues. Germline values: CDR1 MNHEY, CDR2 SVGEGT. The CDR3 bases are TGTGCCAGCAGTCCCAACGTCTTCTCAGAGCAGTTCTTC. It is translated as CASSPNVFSEQFF.

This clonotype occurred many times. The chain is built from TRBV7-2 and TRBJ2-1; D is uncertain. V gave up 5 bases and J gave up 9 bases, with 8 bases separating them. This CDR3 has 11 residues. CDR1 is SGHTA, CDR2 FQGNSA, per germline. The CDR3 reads CASSPWGEQFF. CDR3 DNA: TGTGCCAGCAGCCCCTGGGGTGAGCAGTTCTTC.

DNA of the CDR3: TGCGCCAGCAGCGTGACAGGGGCGGACGAGCAGTACTTC. Its translation is CASSVTGADEQYF. The rearrangement joins TRBV5-1 to TRBJ2-7, with 8 positions matching TRBD1. The germline gives CDR1 SGHRS, CDR2 YFSETQ. CDR3 length: 13 amino acids. J lost 5 bases, V lost 4 bases, and 5 bases had no gene match.

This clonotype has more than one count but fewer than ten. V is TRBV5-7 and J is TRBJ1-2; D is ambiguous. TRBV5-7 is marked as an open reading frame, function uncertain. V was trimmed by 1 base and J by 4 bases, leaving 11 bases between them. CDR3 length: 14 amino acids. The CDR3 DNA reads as TGTGCCAGCAGCTTGCGGGAGTTGGCCTATGGCTACACCTTC. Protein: CASSLRELAYGYTF.

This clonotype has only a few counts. For the CDR3, the DNA is TGTGCCAGCAGTACGGACCGCGGCTACACCTTC. This gives the protein CASSTDRGYTF. This sequence joins TRBV12-3 or TRBV12-4 and TRBJ1-2; D is uncertain. The V end lost 5 bases, the J end lost 8 bases, and 9 bases lay between the germline ends. The CDR3 has 11 residues.

CDR3 bases: TGTGCCAGCATCGGGCGGGGACTCACAGATACGCAGTATTTT. Protein sequence: CASIGRGLTDTQYF. This chain uses TRBV7-9 with TRBJ2-3, with D possibly matching TRBD2 (6 bases). The CDR3 spans 14 residues. Germline V CDR1 and CDR2: SEHNR, FQNEAQ (reference sequence). Trimming left V 7 bases short and J 2 bases short, with 13 bases between.

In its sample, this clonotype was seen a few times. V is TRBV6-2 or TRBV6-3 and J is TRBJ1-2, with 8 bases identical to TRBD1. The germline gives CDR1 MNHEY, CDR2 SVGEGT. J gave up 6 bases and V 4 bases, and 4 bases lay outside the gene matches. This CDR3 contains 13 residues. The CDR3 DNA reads TGTGCCAGCAGTTCCAGGGGGCCTCATGGCTACACCTTC. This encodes CASSSRGPHGYTF.

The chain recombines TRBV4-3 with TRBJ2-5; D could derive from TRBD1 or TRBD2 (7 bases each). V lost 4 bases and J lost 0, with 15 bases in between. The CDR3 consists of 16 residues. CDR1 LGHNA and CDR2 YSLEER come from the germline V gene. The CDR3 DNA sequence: TGCGCCAGCAGCCCTCAGGGGGGGCCCCACCAAGAGACCCAGTACTTC. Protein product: CASSPQGGPHQETQYF.

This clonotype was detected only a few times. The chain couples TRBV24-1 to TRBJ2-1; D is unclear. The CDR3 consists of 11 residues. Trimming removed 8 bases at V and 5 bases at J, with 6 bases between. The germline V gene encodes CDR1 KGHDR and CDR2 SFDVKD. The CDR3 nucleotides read TGTGCCACCACAGAAAACAATGAGCAGTTCTTC. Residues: CATTENNEQFF.

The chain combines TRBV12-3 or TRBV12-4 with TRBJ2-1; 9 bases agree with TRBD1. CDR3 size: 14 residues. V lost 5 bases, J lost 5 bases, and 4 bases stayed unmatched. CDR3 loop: CASSVWTGDNEQFF. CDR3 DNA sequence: TGTGCCAGCAGTGTGTGGACAGGGGACAATGAGCAGTTCTTC.

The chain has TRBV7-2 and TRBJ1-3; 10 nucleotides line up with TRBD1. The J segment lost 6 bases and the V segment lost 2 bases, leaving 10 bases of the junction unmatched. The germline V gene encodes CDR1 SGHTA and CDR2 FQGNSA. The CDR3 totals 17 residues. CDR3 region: CASSLRSWDRGENTIYF. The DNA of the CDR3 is TGTGCCAGCAGCTTACGTTCGTGGGACAGGGGTGAAAACACCATATATTTT. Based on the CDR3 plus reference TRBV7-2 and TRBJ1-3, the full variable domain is GAGVSQSPSNKVTEKGKDVELRCDPISGHTALYWYRQSLGQGLEFLIYFQGNSAPDKSGLPSDRFSAERTGGSVSTLTIQRTQQEDSAVYLCASSLRSWDRGENTIYFGEGSWLTVV.

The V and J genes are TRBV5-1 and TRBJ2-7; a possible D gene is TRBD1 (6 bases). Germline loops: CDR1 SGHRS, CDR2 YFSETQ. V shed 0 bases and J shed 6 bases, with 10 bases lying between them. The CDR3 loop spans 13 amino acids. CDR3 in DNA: TGCGCCAGCAGCTTGGGGACAGCAACCGAGCAGTACGTC. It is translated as CASSLGTATEQYV.

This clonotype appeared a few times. The CDR3 DNA follows: TGCGCCAGCAGCCAACGCGGGGGGGTCCCAGAGACCCAGTACTTC. Its protein is CASSQRGGVPETQYF. The chain links TRBV4-1 to TRBJ2-5; 9 bases are a match to TRBD2. Looked up from germline, CDR1 is MGHRA and CDR2 is YSYEKL. V was clipped by 2 bases and J by 4 bases; unmatched bases: 5. The CDR3 totals 15 residues.

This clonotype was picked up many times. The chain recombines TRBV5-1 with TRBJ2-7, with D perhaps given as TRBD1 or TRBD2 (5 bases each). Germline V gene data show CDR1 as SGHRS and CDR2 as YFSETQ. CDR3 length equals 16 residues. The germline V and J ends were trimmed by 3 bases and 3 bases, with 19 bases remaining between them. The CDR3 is CASSWTDSAPFYEQYF. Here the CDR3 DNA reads TGCGCCAGCAGCTGGACTGACAGCGCACCTTTCTACGAGCAGTACTTC.